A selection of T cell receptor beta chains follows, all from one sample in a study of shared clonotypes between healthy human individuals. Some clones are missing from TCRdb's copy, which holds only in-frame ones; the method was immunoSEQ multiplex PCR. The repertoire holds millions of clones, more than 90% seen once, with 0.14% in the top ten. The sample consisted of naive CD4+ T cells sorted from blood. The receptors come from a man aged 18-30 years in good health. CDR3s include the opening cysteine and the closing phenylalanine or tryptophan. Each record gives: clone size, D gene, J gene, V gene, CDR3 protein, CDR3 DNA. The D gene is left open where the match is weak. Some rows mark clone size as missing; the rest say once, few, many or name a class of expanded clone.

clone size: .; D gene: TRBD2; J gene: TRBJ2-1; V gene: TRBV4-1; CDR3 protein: CASSQEGTGGVSEQFF; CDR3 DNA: TGCGCCAGCAGCCAAGAGGGGACGGGAGGAGTCAGTGAGCAGTTCTTC
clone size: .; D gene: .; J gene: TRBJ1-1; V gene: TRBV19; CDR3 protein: CASSIETKGTEAFF; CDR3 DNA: TGTGCCAGTAGTATAGAGACTAAGGGCACTGAAGCTTTCTTT
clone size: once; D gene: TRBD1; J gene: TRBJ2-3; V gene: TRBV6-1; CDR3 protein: CASSSTGVSTDTQYF; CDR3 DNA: TGTGCCAGCAGTTCTACAGGGGTAAGCACAGATACGCAGTATTTT
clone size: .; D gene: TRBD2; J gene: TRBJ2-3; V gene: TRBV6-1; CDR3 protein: CASSVDEAGPQYF; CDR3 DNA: TGTGCCAGCAGTGTTGATGAAGCGGGGCCGCAGTATTTT
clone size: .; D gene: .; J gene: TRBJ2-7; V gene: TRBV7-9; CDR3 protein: CASSRTALMDEQYF; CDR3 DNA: TGTGCCAGCAGCCGGACAGCCCTGATGGACGAGCAGTACTTC
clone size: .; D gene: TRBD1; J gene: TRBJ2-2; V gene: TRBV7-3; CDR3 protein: CASSLNTGANTGELFF; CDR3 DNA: TGTGCCAGCAGCTTAAATACAGGGGCGAACACCGGGGAGCTGTTTTTT
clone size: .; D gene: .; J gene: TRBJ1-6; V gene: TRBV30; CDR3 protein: CAWIPDVLDSYNSPLHF; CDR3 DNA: TGTGCCTGGATACCCGATGTTCTGGACAGTTATAATTCACCCCTCCACTTT
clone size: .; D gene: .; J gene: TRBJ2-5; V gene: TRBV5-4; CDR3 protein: CASSLERQETQYF; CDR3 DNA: TGTGCCAGCAGCTTGGAACGCCAAGAGACCCAGTACTTC
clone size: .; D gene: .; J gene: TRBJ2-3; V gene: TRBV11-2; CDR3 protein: CASGGTPPDTQYF; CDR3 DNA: TGTGCCAGCGGCGGGACTCCCCCCGATACGCAGTATTTT
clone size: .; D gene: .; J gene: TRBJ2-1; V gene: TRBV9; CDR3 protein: CASSVNGYNEQFF; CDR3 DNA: TGTGCCAGCAGCGTAAACGGATACAATGAGCAGTTCTTC